Listed below are T cell receptor beta chains from one sample, sequenced in a study of T cells in Graves' hyperthyroidism and ophthalmopathy. One entry per CDR3 protein, called by TCRdb with MiXCR from the multiplex PCR reads. The sample has 370,000 or so distinct CDR3 sequences; 20% to 30% are singletons. The sequenced sample consisted of blood. These TCRs come from a man aged 50 or older with Graves' hyperthyroidism. Both conserved end residues are part of each CDR3. Fields, in order: D gene, V gene, clone size, J gene, CDR3 protein, CDR3 DNA. D genes are given only for firm matches. Clone size is shown for a subset of rows, as once, few, many or a class of expanded clone.

.,TRBV24-1,.,TRBJ2-7,CATSDPYGTYEQYF,TGTGCCACCAGTGACCCCTACGGAACCTACGAGCAGTACTTC
.,TRBV7-9,many,TRBJ2-7,CASSLDGREQYF,TGTGCCAGCAGCTTAGACGGGAGAGAGCAGTACTTC
.,TRBV29-1,.,TRBJ2-7,CSVWSSYEQYF,TGCAGCGTTTGGTCCAGCTACGAGCAGTACTTC
TRBD2,TRBV6-2/TRBV6-3,.,TRBJ2-3,CASSRWEGPDTQYF,TGTGCCAGCAGTAGGTGGGAGGGCCCAGATACGCAGTATTTT
.,TRBV6-1,.,TRBJ2-4,CASSEFGGPKNIQYF,TGTGCCAGCAGTGAATTCGGAGGGCCCAAAAACATTCAGTACTTC
TRBD2,TRBV5-4,few,TRBJ2-3,CASSLAGGLFVDTQYF,TGTGCCAGCAGCCTGGCGGGAGGTCTCTTTGTAGATACGCAGTATTTT
TRBD2,TRBV20-1,few,TRBJ2-1,CSARAASGSGYEQFF,TGCAGTGCTAGGGCGGCTAGCGGGAGTGGGTATGAGCAGTTCTTC
.,TRBV18,many,TRBJ2-5,CASSPGLQETQYF,TGTGCCAGCTCACCAGGTCTTCAAGAGACCCAGTACTTC
TRBD1,TRBV7-9,.,TRBJ1-6,CASSSSGQGSPLHF,TGTGCCAGCAGCTCGTCGGGACAGGGTTCACCCCTCCACTTT
TRBD2,TRBV20-1,few,TRBJ2-1,CSAGVSGKDYNEQFF,TGCAGTGCTGGAGTTAGCGGGAAGGACTACAATGAGCAGTTCTTC
.,TRBV7-9,few,TRBJ1-5,CASSRDNSNQPQHF,TGTGCCAGCAGCCGAGACAATAGCAATCAGCCCCAGCATTTT
.,TRBV11-2,.,TRBJ2-7,CASTLWSGYEQYF,TGTGCCAGCACCTTATGGTCAGGCTACGAGCAGTACTTC
.,TRBV29-1,many,TRBJ2-1,CSIPPRRGYVDEQFF,TGCAGCATCCCCCCCCGTCGGGGGTACGTCGATGAGCAGTTCTTC
TRBD2,TRBV12-3/TRBV12-4,many,TRBJ2-3,CASRGGLTSTDTQYF,TGTGCCAGCAGGGGGGGGTTAACTAGCACAGATACGCAGTATTTT
TRBD1,TRBV19,medium-sized,TRBJ2-2,CATRRQGSETGELFF,TGTGCCACAAGGAGACAGGGCAGTGAAACCGGGGAGCTGTTTTTT
.,TRBV6-1,.,TRBJ1-2,CASPGGRGYGYTF,TGTGCCAGCCCGGGGGGACGGGGGTATGGCTACACCTTC
.,TRBV7-2,.,TRBJ2-3,CASSFVGMNTDTQYF,TGTGCCAGCAGCTTTGTAGGGATGAACACAGATACGCAGTATTTT
.,TRBV10-2,few,TRBJ1-5,CASSERGGGVSNQPQHF,TGCGCCAGCAGTGAGAGAGGGGGGGGGGTAAGCAATCAGCCCCAGCATTTT
.,TRBV6-5,.,TRBJ1-2,CASSLRGGPGYGYTF,TGTGCCAGCAGTTTGCGGGGGGGGCCTGGATATGGCTACACCTTC
.,TRBV12-3/TRBV12-4,many,TRBJ2-2,CASSLLASTGELFF,TGTGCCAGCAGTTTGTTAGCTAGCACCGGGGAGCTGTTTTTT
TRBD2,TRBV14,.,TRBJ2-2,CASSPGTRFTGELFF,TGTGCCAGCAGCCCCGGGACTAGGTTCACCGGGGAGCTGTTTTTT
.,TRBV6-1,few,TRBJ2-1,CASKVTSSYNEQFF,TGTGCCAGCAAGGTGACAAGCTCCTACAATGAGCAGTTCTTC
TRBD2,TRBV13,.,TRBJ2-1,CASSFPLAGVRGNEQFF,TGTGCCAGCAGCTTCCCTCTAGCGGGAGTGAGGGGGAATGAGCAGTTCTTC
.,TRBV15,few,TRBJ2-2,CATSRETNTGELFF,TGTGCCACCAGCAGAGAAACGAACACCGGGGAGCTGTTTTTT
.,TRBV6-1,few,TRBJ1-1,CASTTGLIGNTEAFF,TGTGCCAGCACAACAGGTTTAATTGGTAACACTGAAGCTTTCTTT
.,TRBV2,.,TRBJ2-1,CASSEGTGSYNEQFF,TGTGCCAGCAGTGAGGGAACTGGCTCCTACAATGAGCAGTTCTTC
.,TRBV29-1,few,TRBJ2-1,CSVEEARRNNEQFF,TGCAGCGTTGAAGAGGCTCGGCGAAACAATGAGCAGTTCTTC
.,TRBV19,.,TRBJ2-3,CASRTGTYPSTDTQYF,TGTGCCAGTCGCACAGGGACTTACCCTAGCACAGATACGCAGTATTTT
.,TRBV27,few,TRBJ2-7,CASSYNRDTFAEQYF,TGTGCCAGCAGTTACAACCGGGACACCTTCGCCGAGCAGTACTTC
.,TRBV7-9,.,TRBJ2-2,CASSSETGELFF,TGTGCCAGCAGCTCAGAGACCGGGGAGCTGTTTTTT
.,TRBV28,few,TRBJ2-5,CASSGQQVVETQYF,TGTGCCAGCAGTGGCCAACAAGTCGTAGAGACCCAGTACTTC
.,TRBV5-5,.,TRBJ1-2,CASSLIDSGYTF,TGTGCCAGCAGCTTGATCGATAGTGGCTACACCTTC
.,TRBV6-2/TRBV6-3,few,TRBJ2-1,CASSGGFKPSSYNEQFF,TGTGCCAGCAGTGGGGGGTTTAAGCCTAGCTCCTACAATGAGCAGTTCTTC
TRBD1,TRBV3-1,few,TRBJ1-4,CASSQVGRGPDEKLFF,TGTGCCAGCAGCCAAGTAGGGAGGGGGCCCGATGAAAAACTGTTTTTT
TRBD2,TRBV5-1,.,TRBJ2-1,CASTPGGTDNEQFF,TGCGCCAGCACCCCGGGGGGGACTGACAATGAGCAGTTCTTC
TRBD1,TRBV29-1,.,TRBJ1-1,CSVITGGISEAFF,TGCAGCGTCATTACAGGGGGTATTTCTGAAGCTTTCTTT
.,TRBV5-1,many,TRBJ2-1,CASSFLSLRADNEQFF,TGCGCCAGCAGCTTCCTGTCCTTGCGGGCCGACAATGAGCAGTTCTTC
TRBD1,TRBV6-1,.,TRBJ1-5,CASRRTGLSNQPQHF,TGTGCCAGCAGGCGGACAGGGCTTAGCAATCAGCCCCAGCATTTT
.,TRBV6-5,few,TRBJ1-3,CASSYSGGQRNTIYF,TGTGCCAGCAGTTACTCAGGGGGACAAAGAAACACCATATATTTT
TRBD1,TRBV24-1,.,TRBJ2-5,CATSDATRDRAGETQYF,TGTGCCACCAGTGATGCCACCCGGGACAGGGCGGGGGAGACCCAGTACTTC
TRBD2,TRBV13,few,TRBJ2-1,CASSSLVSSGRGSNEQFF,TGTGCCAGCAGCTCCTTAGTCTCCTCCGGGAGGGGGTCGAATGAGCAGTTCTTC
.,TRBV12-3/TRBV12-4,few,TRBJ1-2,CASIGAESGYTF,TGTGCCAGCATAGGAGCAGAGAGTGGCTACACCTTC
.,TRBV2,many,TRBJ1-5,CASSERYSNQPQHF,TGTGCCAGCAGTGAACGGTATAGCAATCAGCCCCAGCATTTT
TRBD2,TRBV12-3/TRBV12-4,few,TRBJ2-3,CASSPMTSSGNTDTQYF,TGTGCCAGCAGCCCAATGACTAGTAGCGGGAACACAGATACGCAGTATTTT
.,TRBV7-9,many,TRBJ2-5,CASSQLKETQYF,TGTGCCAGCAGCCAACTCAAAGAGACCCAGTACTTC
.,TRBV7-9,once,TRBJ2-2,CASSPLVGSRGTGELFF,TGTGCCAGCAGCCCCCTTGTGGGCAGCCGGGGCACCGGGGAGCTGTTTTTT
.,TRBV29-1,.,TRBJ2-5,CSVDQGPQSETQYF,TGCAGCGTTGATCAAGGCCCCCAATCAGAGACCCAGTACTTC
TRBD2,TRBV6-5,.,TRBJ2-3,CARSWTSGSGTDTQYF,TGTGCCCGCAGTTGGACTAGCGGGAGTGGCACAGATACGCAGTATTTT
.,TRBV20-1,many,TRBJ2-7,CSASLKVDEQYF,TGCAGTGCTAGTTTAAAAGTCGACGAGCAGTACTTC
TRBD2,TRBV20-1,.,TRBJ2-1,CSARVSGGSSYNEQFF,TGCAGTGCTAGAGTGTCGGGAGGCAGCTCCTACAATGAGCAGTTCTTC
.,TRBV10-2,.,TRBJ2-2,CASSEGTGELFF,TGCGCCAGCAGTGAGGGCACCGGGGAGCTGTTTTTT
TRBD2,TRBV7-9,many,TRBJ2-5,CASSYLAGVGETQYF,TGTGCCAGCAGCTACTTAGCGGGAGTGGGAGAGACCCAGTACTTC
.,TRBV20-1,.,TRBJ1-4,CSASRDGSNEKLFF,TGCAGTGCTAGTCGGGACGGAAGTAATGAAAAACTGTTTTTT
TRBD2,TRBV5-1,.,TRBJ2-3,CASQGTGGLAADTQYF,TGCGCCAGCCAGGGGACAGGCGGACTAGCGGCAGATACGCAGTATTTT